A selection of T cell receptor beta chains follows, all from one sample in a study of cytomegalovirus exposure and HLA in healthy donors. The protocol was immunoSEQ multiplex PCR, while the TCRdb copy is restricted to in-frame clones and leaves out a portion. The table records over 100,000 clones, roughly 70% of them present only once. Sequences were obtained from PBMCs. These receptor sequences come from a woman in her 70s in good health and CMV-seropositive. CDR3s include the opening cysteine and the closing phenylalanine or tryptophan. The D gene is left open where the match is weak. The size of a clone is reported for some rows only, either as once, few or many, or as a class for expanded clones.

V: TRBV10-3
J: TRBJ1-3
D: .
size: .
CDR3: CAISDNFSGNTIYF
DNA: TGTGCCATCAGTGACAACTTCTCTGGAAACACCATATATTTT

V: TRBV2
J: TRBJ1-1
D: TRBD1
size: few
CDR3: CATQTGLWTEAFF
DNA: TGTGCCACTCAGACAGGGTTGTGGACTGAAGCTTTCTTT

V: TRBV4-3
J: TRBJ2-7
D: TRBD1
size: .
CDR3: CASSQADRASEQYF
DNA: TGCGCCAGCAGCCAAGCGGACAGGGCGAGCGAGCAGTACTTC

V: TRBV10-3
J: TRBJ1-1
D: .
size: .
CDR3: CAISEAQGNTEAFF
DNA: TGTGCCATCAGTGAGGCACAGGGGAACACTGAAGCTTTCTTT

V: TRBV10-3
J: TRBJ2-3
D: .
size: .
CDR3: CAISREADTQYF
DNA: TGTGCCATCAGCCGCGAAGCCGATACGCAGTATTTT

V: TRBV2
J: TRBJ1-2
D: .
size: .
CDR3: CASTEDVLNYGYTF
DNA: TGTGCCAGCACCGAGGATGTCCTTAACTATGGCTACACCTTC

V: TRBV7-9
J: TRBJ2-7
D: .
size: .
CDR3: CASSLPRGSGVNEQYF
DNA: TGTGCCAGCAGCTTACCCCGCGGGTCTGGAGTGAACGAGCAGTACTTC

V: TRBV10-1
J: TRBJ1-6
D: TRBD1
size: .
CDR3: CASSLGQVNSPLHF
DNA: TGCGCCAGCAGCCTCGGACAGGTTAATTCACCCCTCCACTTT

V: TRBV10-1
J: TRBJ2-3
D: TRBD2
size: .
CDR3: CASSGLTSGGPDTQYF
DNA: TGCGCCAGCAGTGGCCTGACTAGCGGGGGGCCAGATACGCAGTATTTT

V: TRBV4-3
J: TRBJ2-2
D: TRBD2
size: .
CDR3: CASSQDSTSGGDTGELFF
DNA: TGCGCCAGCAGCCAAGATAGCACTAGCGGGGGGGACACCGGGGAGCTGTTTTTT

V: TRBV20-1
J: TRBJ2-5
D: .
size: .
CDR3: CSVSPGETQYF
DNA: TGCAGTGTGAGTCCCGGGGAGACCCAGTACTTC

V: TRBV30
J: TRBJ2-1
D: TRBD2
size: .
CDR3: CAWSWGLADANEQFF
DNA: TGTGCCTGGAGTTGGGGACTAGCGGATGCTAATGAGCAGTTCTTC

V: TRBV10-3
J: TRBJ1-6
D: .
size: few
CDR3: CAITDRQNSPLHF
DNA: TGTGCCATCACTGATAGACAGAATTCACCCCTCCACTTT

V: TRBV6-5
J: TRBJ2-1
D: TRBD2
size: .
CDR3: CASSLAGGQGEQFF
DNA: TGTGCCAGCAGTCTAGCGGGGGGGCAGGGTGAGCAGTTCTTC

V: TRBV30
J: TRBJ1-5
D: TRBD1
size: .
CDR3: CAWSSLGTGGQPQHF
DNA: TGTGCCTGGAGTTCCCTCGGGACAGGGGGACAGCCCCAGCATTTT

V: TRBV5-1
J: TRBJ2-1
D: TRBD2
size: .
CDR3: CASSALTSGGYNEQFF
DNA: TGCGCCAGCAGCGCCCTAACTAGCGGGGGATACAATGAGCAGTTCTTC

V: TRBV5-6
J: TRBJ1-1
D: TRBD1
size: .
CDR3: CASSLTRQGTEAFF
DNA: TGTGCCAGCAGCTTGACTAGACAGGGGACTGAAGCTTTCTTT

V: TRBV6-5
J: TRBJ2-7
D: TRBD1
size: .
CDR3: CASRLGQESSYEQYF
DNA: TGTGCCAGCAGACTAGGACAGGAGAGCTCCTACGAGCAGTACTTC

V: TRBV11-2
J: TRBJ2-1
D: TRBD2
size: .
CDR3: CASSLDLGSGGPYLFF
DNA: TGTGCCAGCAGCTTAGATCTCGGTAGCGGGGGGCCGTATCTGTTCTTC

V: TRBV6-6
J: TRBJ2-3
D: TRBD2
size: .
CDR3: CASSAPSGGSTDTQYF
DNA: TGTGCCAGCAGTGCCCCTAGCGGGGGGAGCACAGATACGCAGTATTTT

V: TRBV5-1
J: TRBJ2-7
D: TRBD2
size: .
CDR3: CASTGEGNSYEQYF
DNA: TGCGCCAGCACTGGGGAGGGAAACTCCTACGAGCAGTACTTC

V: TRBV29-1
J: TRBJ2-3
D: .
size: once
CDR3: CSVAPQGSGTDTQYF
DNA: TGCAGCGTTGCCCCACAGGGATCTGGGACAGATACGCAGTATTTT

V: TRBV18
J: TRBJ2-3
D: .
size: .
CDR3: CASSTTASGTDTQYF
DNA: TGTGCCAGCTCAACCACGGCTAGCGGCACAGATACGCAGTATTTT

V: TRBV19
J: TRBJ1-2
D: TRBD1
size: few
CDR3: CASSIGQGLINYGYTF
DNA: TGTGCCAGTAGCATCGGACAGGGGCTCATTAACTATGGCTACACCTTC

V: TRBV7-2
J: TRBJ2-2
D: TRBD2
size: .
CDR3: CASSSSGGPSGELFF
DNA: TGTGCCAGCAGCTCCAGCGGGGGGCCCTCCGGGGAGCTGTTTTTT

V: TRBV6-5
J: TRBJ1-6
D: TRBD1
size: .
CDR3: CASSTGTDNSPLHF
DNA: TGTGCCAGCAGTACCGGGACAGATAATTCACCCCTCCACTTT

V: TRBV11-1
J: TRBJ2-2
D: TRBD2
size: .
CDR3: CASTSGFTGELFF
DNA: TGTGCCAGCACTAGCGGGTTTACCGGGGAGCTGTTTTTT

V: TRBV4-3
J: TRBJ2-1
D: TRBD2
size: many
CDR3: CASSLGTSGKDEQFF
DNA: TGCGCCAGCAGCCTGGGGACTAGCGGGAAGGATGAGCAGTTCTTC

V: TRBV4-1
J: TRBJ2-3
D: TRBD2
size: .
CDR3: CASSQEGAGGLGTQYF
DNA: TGCGCCAGCAGCCAAGAAGGAGCGGGGGGGCTAGGTACGCAGTATTTT

V: TRBV7-9
J: TRBJ1-2
D: .
size: .
CDR3: CASSLDFVGRGYTF
DNA: TGTGCCAGCAGCTTAGATTTCGTCGGGAGAGGCTACACCTTC

V: TRBV7-2
J: TRBJ1-6
D: .
size: .
CDR3: CASSFLRGPLHF
DNA: TGTGCCAGCAGCTTCCTAAGGGGGCCCCTCCACTTT

V: TRBV10-3
J: TRBJ2-1
D: TRBD2
size: few
CDR3: CAISEASGGAYNEQFF
DNA: TGTGCCATCAGTGAGGCTAGCGGGGGGGCGTACAATGAGCAGTTCTTC

V: TRBV30
J: TRBJ1-4
D: .
size: .
CDR3: CAYSRTTNEKLFF
DNA: TGTGCCTATTCGAGGACAACTAATGAAAAACTGTTTTTT

V: TRBV5-1
J: TRBJ1-1
D: .
size: .
CDR3: CASSLDSTNTEAFF
DNA: TGCGCCAGCAGCTTGGACTCGACAAACACTGAAGCTTTCTTT

V: TRBV4-3
J: TRBJ1-2
D: .
size: .
CDR3: CASSHFQGYGEHTF
DNA: TGCGCCAGCAGCCACTTCCAGGGGTATGGAGAACACACCTTC

V: TRBV5-8
J: TRBJ1-4
D: TRBD1
size: .
CDR3: CASSEGTVTNEKLFF
DNA: TGTGCCAGCAGCGAAGGGACAGTAACTAATGAAAAACTGTTTTTT

V: TRBV29-1
J: TRBJ1-5
D: .
size: .
CDR3: CSVVSLEGQPQHF
DNA: TGCAGCGTCGTATCCTTAGAGGGTCAGCCCCAGCATTTT

V: TRBV5-4
J: TRBJ1-1
D: TRBD1
size: .
CDR3: CASSTGTGNTEAFF
DNA: TGTGCCAGCAGCACTGGGACAGGGAACACTGAAGCTTTCTTT

V: TRBV5-1
J: TRBJ1-1
D: .
size: .
CDR3: CASSPWGPLNTEAFF
DNA: TGCGCCAGCAGCCCTTGGGGGCCCCTAAACACTGAAGCTTTCTTT

V: TRBV29-1
J: TRBJ1-1
D: TRBD1
size: .
CDR3: CSVRTGREAFF
DNA: TGCAGCGTGCGGACAGGGCGCGAAGCTTTCTTT

V: TRBV6-5
J: TRBJ2-1
D: TRBD2
size: .
CDR3: CASSPRLAENEQFF
DNA: TGTGCCAGCAGTCCCAGACTAGCGGAGAATGAGCAGTTCTTC

V: TRBV21-1
J: TRBJ2-3
D: .
size: .
CDR3: CASSKGPGAGDTQYF
DNA: TGTGCCAGCAGCAAAGGACCAGGGGCAGGGGATACGCAGTATTTT

V: TRBV18
J: TRBJ1-5
D: .
size: once
CDR3: CASSPGLLSNQPQHF
DNA: TGTGCCAGCTCACCCGGACTGTTAAGCAATCAGCCCCAGCATTTT

V: TRBV5-4
J: TRBJ2-2
D: .
size: .
CDR3: CASSPEAGLNTGELFF
DNA: TGTGCCAGCAGCCCGGAGGCAGGATTGAACACCGGGGAGCTGTTTTTT

V: TRBV13
J: TRBJ2-1
D: TRBD1
size: .
CDR3: CASSLWGRQGNEQFF
DNA: TGTGCCAGCAGCTTATGGGGTCGACAGGGCAATGAGCAGTTCTTC

V: TRBV14
J: TRBJ2-3
D: .
size: few
CDR3: CASSQDPRTQYF
DNA: TGTGCCAGCAGCCAAGATCCTAGAACGCAGTATTTT

V: TRBV5-1
J: TRBJ1-2
D: .
size: .
CDR3: CASSLEVTRYGYTF
DNA: TGCGCCAGCAGCTTGGAGGTTACTAGGTATGGCTACACCTTC

V: TRBV9
J: TRBJ2-5
D: TRBD1
size: once
CDR3: CASSVARTRGRAETQYF
DNA: TGTGCCAGCAGCGTAGCTCGAACCAGGGGGCGCGCAGAGACCCAGTACTTC

V: TRBV7-9
J: TRBJ2-7
D: .
size: .
CDR3: CASSPLEGGAYEQYF
DNA: TGTGCCAGCAGCCCTTTGGAGGGTGGGGCCTACGAGCAGTACTTC